This TCR beta chain originates from a study of blood T cell repertoires in COVID-19. At the level of the study: Sites across the United States, Italy and Spain contributed samples from acute and convalescent COVID-19. T cells, B-cell-depleted T cells, or PBMCs provided the cDNA or gDNA that served as material.

Per the original methods: Amplification from reference gene primers served as the basis for estimated nucleated cell counts. Data came from immunoSEQ multiplex PCR; TCRdb stores just in-frame clones and leaves some out. The V and J calls and clone size are taken from that table; D and trimming were inferred from the DNA. The sample has around 100,000 clones, 78% seen once. Germline lookup yields CDR1 KGHDR and CDR2 SFDVKD. V lost 9 bases, J lost 5 bases, and 14 bases lay in between. This CDR3 has 13 amino acids. Sequencing was carried out using peripheral blood. V usage is TRBV24-1 and J usage is TRBJ2-3; D is possibly TRBD2 (6 bases). This receptor was obtained from a man between 60 and 70 years old with active or convalescent COVID-19. The CDR3 sequence is CATSGTARDTQYF. CDR3 nucleotide sequence: TGTGCCACCTCCGGGACTGCCCGAGATACGCAGTATTTT.